One TCR beta chain is described in this entry. Which antigen it targets is not known. No base quality values were provided; no much bigger clone lies one nucleotide off. From its cysteine to its phenylalanine, the CDR3 spans 17 amino acids. Only CDR3 DNA is held: 51 bases, read in frame from base 1. The V and J ends are trimmed by 5 bases and 0 bases, leaving 16 bases between them. Looking up the germline V gene yields CDR1 SNHLY and CDR2 FYNNEI. TCRbeta CDR3 regions were amplified from genomic DNA by means of the immunoSEQ Assay, a bias-controlled multiplex PCR. In the paper's pipeline: The number of nucleated cells in each sample was estimated by amplification of reference gene primers within the assay. Sequence reads were collapsed and filtered to measure the absolute abundance of every unique TCRbeta CDR3 rearrangement. For each sample, productive Simpson clonality was calculated by taking the square root of Simpson's diversity index across productive rearrangements. TCRdb holds this immuneACCESS table with in-frame rearrangements only. Some clones are missing; in checked studies, unresolved V genes explain under half, and the rest has no known cause. V and J calls and clone size are those listed in that table; D and trimming were worked out from the DNA. Across this sample there are about 67,000 clones, with about 83% seen only once. 15% to 20% of the sample belongs to the ten largest clones.

These data come from a study of blood T cell repertoires in COVID-19 (TCRdb year 2020). About the study as a whole: Samples from collaborators originated in the United States, Italy and Spain and spanned both the acute and convalescent phases of COVID-19. The samples were drawn from the first 160 participants of the ongoing ImmuneRACE study and from some 1,300 subjects provided by 6 global collaborators. The sample metadata nearly always contained a de-identified subject ID, COVID-19 status, age in years and sex. The repertoires were released in a freely available public database intended as a resource for research on the immune response to SARS-CoV-2. Deeply sampled blood TCRbeta repertoires from subjects exposed to, actively infected with, or recovered from COVID-19 were included in the dataset. The prospective study material was composed of cDNA or gDNA derived from T cells, B-cell-depleted T cells, or PBMCs. Where available, HLA class I and class II types were taken from metadata supplied by the sample provider and were not determined by assay-based typing.

The collaborating institutions used their own protocols to collect whole blood in K2EDTA tubes. Collaborator samples were shipped for TCRbeta analysis as frozen whole blood, isolated PBMCs, or DNA extracted from either sample type. The research as a whole found: How much clinical and demographic metadata was included differed by source and by participant, and the metadata was provided uncurated.

Sequences were obtained from peripheral blood. This clonotype was sampled from a woman of 80 years or more with acute or convalescent COVID-19. The chain couples TRBV2 to TRBJ2-2; D gene: possibly TRBD1, on 5 matching bases. CDR3 sequence: CASSLPGWGANTGELFF. Read as DNA, the sequence is TGTGCCAGCAGTCTACCGGGCTGGGGCGCGAACACCGGGGAGCTGTTTTTT.